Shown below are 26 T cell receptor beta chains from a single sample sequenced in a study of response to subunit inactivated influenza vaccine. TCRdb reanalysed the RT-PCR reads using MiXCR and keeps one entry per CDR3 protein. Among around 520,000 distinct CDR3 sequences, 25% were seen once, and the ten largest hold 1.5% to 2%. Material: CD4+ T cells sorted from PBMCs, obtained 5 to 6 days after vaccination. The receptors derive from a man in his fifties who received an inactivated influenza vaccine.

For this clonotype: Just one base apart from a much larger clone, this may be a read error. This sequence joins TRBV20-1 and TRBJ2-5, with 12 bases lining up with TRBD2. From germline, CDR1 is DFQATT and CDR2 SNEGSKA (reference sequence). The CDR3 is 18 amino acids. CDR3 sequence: CSVRGFGRLAGVGETQYF. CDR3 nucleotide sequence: TGCAGTGTTAGAGGATTTGGGAGACTAGCGGGAGTAGGAGAGACCCAGTACTTC.

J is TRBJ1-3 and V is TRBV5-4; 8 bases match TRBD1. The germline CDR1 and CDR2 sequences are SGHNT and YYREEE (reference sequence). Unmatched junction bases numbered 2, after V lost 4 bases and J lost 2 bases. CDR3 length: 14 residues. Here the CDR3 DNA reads TGTGCCAGCAGCAAACAGGGGGCTGGAAACACCATATATTTT. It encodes CASSKQGAGNTIYF.

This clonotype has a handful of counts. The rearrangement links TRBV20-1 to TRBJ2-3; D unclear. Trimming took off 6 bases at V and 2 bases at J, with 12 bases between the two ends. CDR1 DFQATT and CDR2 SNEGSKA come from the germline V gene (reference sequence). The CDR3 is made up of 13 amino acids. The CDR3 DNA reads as TGCAGTGCCGGACCACAGTCCACAGATACGCAGTATTTT. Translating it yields CSAGPQSTDTQYF.

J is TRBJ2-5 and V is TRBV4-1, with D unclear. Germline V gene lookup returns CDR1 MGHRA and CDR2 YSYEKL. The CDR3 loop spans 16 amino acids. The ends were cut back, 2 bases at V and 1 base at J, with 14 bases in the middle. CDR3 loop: CASSQSGWLAQETQYF. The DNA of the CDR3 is TGCGCCAGCAGCCAATCTGGGTGGTTGGCCCAAGAGACCCAGTACTTC.

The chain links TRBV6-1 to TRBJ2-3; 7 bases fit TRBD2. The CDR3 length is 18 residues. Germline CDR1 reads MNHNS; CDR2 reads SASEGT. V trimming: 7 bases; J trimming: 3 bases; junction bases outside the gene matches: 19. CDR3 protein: CASTRLALLTKKTDTQYF. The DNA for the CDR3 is TGTGCCAGCACCAGACTAGCCCTGTTGACCAAAAAGACAGATACGCAGTATTTT.

In nucleotides, the CDR3 is TGCAGTGCCTTAGAGGCAGGGAGCAATCAGCCCCAGCATTTT. The encoded protein is CSALEAGSNQPQHF. J is TRBJ1-5 and V is TRBV20-1; D may be TRBD1 (5 bases). The V end lost 6 bases, the J end lost 1 base, and 13 bases lay between the germline ends. Germline-derived CDR1 and CDR2 are DFQATT and SNEGSKA (reference sequence). The CDR3 runs 14 residues.

Written as DNA, the CDR3 is TGTGCCAGCAGCGACCAGGGGGGTATCCACAATGAGCAGTTCTTC. Translating it yields CASSDQGGIHNEQFF. The V gene is TRBV7-2, the J gene TRBJ2-1; a possible D gene is TRBD1 (7 bases). The CDR3 totals 15 residues. CDR1 is SGHTA and CDR2 is FQGNSA in the germline V gene. Between the trimmed V and J ends, which lost 5 bases and 5 bases, there was a span of 16 bases.

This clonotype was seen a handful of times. The DNA for the CDR3 is TGTGCCAGCAGCCCATCGGAGGGGGGTATTTACGAGCAGTACTTC. It yields the protein CASSPSEGGIYEQYF. This chain connects TRBV7-2 to TRBJ2-7; D tentatively fits TRBD1 or TRBD2 (6 bases each). CDR3 length: 15 residues. Germline CDR1 SGHTA, CDR2 FQGNSA. V was cut by 5 bases and J by 4 bases, with 18 bases left in between.

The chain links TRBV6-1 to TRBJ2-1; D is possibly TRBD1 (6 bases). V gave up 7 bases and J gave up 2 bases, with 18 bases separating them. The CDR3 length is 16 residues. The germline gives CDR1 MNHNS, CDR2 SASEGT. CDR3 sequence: CASNQPGTRAYNEQFF. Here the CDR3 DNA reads TGTGCCAGCAATCAACCCGGGACAAGGGCCTACAATGAGCAGTTCTTC.

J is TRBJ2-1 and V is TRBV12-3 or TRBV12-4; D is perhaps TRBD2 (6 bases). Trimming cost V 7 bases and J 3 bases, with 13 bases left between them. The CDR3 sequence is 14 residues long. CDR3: CASTMARGYNEQFF. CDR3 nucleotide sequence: TGTGCCAGCACCATGGCGCGGGGCTACAATGAGCAGTTCTTC.

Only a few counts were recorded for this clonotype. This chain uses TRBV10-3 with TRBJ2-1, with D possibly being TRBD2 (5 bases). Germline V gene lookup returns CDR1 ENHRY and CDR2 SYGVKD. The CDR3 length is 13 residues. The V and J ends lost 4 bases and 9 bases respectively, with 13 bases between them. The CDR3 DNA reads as TGTGCCATCAGTGCGGGATCGGATCGTGAGCAGTTCTTC. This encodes CAISAGSDREQFF.

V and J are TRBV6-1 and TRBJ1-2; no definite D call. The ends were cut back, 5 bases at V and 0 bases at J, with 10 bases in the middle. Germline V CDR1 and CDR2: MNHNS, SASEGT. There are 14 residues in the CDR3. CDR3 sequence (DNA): TGTGCCAGCAGTCCGTCGTCATCTAACTATGGCTACACCTTC. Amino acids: CASSPSSSNYGYTF.

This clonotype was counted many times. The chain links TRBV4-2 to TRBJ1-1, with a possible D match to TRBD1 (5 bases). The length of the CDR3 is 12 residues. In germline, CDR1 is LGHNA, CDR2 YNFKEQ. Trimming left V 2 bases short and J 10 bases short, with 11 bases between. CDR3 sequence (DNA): TGTGCCAGCAGCCAATCCGGGACTAGAGCTTTCTTT. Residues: CASSQSGTRAFF.

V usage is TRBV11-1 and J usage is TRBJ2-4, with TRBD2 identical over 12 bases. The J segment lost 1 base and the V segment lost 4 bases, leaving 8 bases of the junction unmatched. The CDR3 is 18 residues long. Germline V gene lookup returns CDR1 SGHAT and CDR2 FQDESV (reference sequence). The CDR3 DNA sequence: TGTGCCAGCAGCTCAACTGGACTAGCGGGAACGGCCAAAAACATTCAGTACTTC. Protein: CASSSTGLAGTAKNIQYF. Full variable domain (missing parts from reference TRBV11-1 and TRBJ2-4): EAEVAQSPRYKITEKSQAVAFWCDPISGHATLYWYRQILGQGPELLVQFQDESVVDDSQLPKDRFSAERLKGVDSTLKIQPAELGDSAMYLCASSSTGLAGTAKNIQYFGAGTRLSVL.

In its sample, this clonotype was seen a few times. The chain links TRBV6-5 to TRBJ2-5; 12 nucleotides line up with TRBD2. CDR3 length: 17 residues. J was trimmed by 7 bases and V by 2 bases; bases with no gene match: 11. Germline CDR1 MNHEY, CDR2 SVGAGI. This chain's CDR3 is CASSYDRLAGVRGTQYF. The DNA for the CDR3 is TGTGCCAGCAGTTACGATCGACTAGCGGGGGTCCGGGGGACCCAGTACTTC.

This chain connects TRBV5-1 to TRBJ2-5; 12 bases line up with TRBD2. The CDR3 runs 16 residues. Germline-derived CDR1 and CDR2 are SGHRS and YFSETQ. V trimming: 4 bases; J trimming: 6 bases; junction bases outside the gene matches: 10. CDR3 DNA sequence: TGCGCCAGCAGCCCGAGACTAGCGGGGGATGCTAAGACCCAGTACTTC. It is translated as CASSPRLAGDAKTQYF.

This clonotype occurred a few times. In DNA form, the CDR3 reads TGTGCCAGCAGCTTAGACGGCTCCACCGATGAGCAGTTCTTC. Its protein product is CASSLDGSTDEQFF. V usage is TRBV7-2 and J usage is TRBJ2-1; no clear D gene. CDR3 length: 14 amino acids. Germline lookup yields CDR1 SGHTA and CDR2 FQGNSA. V lost 1 base and J lost 8, with 12 bases in between.

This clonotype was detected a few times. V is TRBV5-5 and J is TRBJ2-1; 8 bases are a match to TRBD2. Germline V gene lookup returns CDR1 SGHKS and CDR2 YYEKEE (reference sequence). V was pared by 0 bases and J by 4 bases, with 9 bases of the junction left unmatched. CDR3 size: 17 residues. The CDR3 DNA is TGTGCCAGCAGCTTGGAACCGGGGGGGGCGCGGTACAATGAGCAGTTCTTC. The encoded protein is CASSLEPGGARYNEQFF.

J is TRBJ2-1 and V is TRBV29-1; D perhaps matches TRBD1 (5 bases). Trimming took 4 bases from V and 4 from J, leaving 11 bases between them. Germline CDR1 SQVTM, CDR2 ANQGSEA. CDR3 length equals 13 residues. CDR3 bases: TGCAGCGTTGCTAAGACAGAGTACAATGAGCAGTTCTTC. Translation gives CSVAKTEYNEQFF.

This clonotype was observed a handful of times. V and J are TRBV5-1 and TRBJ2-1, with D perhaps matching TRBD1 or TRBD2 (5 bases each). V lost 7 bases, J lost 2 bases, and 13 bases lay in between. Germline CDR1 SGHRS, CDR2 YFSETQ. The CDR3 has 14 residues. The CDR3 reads CASGWGKPYNEQFF. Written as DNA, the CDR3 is TGCGCCAGCGGGTGGGGGAAGCCCTACAATGAGCAGTTCTTC. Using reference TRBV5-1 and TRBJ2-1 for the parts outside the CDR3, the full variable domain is KAGVTQTPRYLIKTRGQQVTLSCSPISGHRSVSWYQQTPGQGLQFLFEYFSETQRNKGNFPGRFSGRQFSNSRSEMNVSTLELGDSALYLCASGWGKPYNEQFFGPGTRLTVL.

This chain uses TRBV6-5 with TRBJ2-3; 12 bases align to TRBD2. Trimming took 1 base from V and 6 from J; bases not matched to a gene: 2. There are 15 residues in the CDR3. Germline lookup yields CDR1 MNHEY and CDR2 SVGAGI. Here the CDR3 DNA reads TGTGCCAGCAGTTACTGGGGGACTAGCGGGGATACGCAGTATTTT. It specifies CASSYWGTSGDTQYF.

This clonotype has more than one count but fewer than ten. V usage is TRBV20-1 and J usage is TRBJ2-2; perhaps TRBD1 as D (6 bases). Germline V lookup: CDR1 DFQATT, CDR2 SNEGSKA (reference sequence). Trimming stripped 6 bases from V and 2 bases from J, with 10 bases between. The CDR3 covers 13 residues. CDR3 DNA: TGCAGTGCGGGGGACACTAACACCGGGGAGCTGTTTTTT. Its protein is CSAGDTNTGELFF.

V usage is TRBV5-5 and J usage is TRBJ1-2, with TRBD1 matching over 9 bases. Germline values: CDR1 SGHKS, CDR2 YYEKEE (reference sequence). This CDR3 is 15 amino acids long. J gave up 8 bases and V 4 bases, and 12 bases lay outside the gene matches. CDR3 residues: CASSLRDRDFIGYTF. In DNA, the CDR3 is TGTGCCAGCAGCCTCCGGGACAGGGATTTTATCGGCTACACCTTC.

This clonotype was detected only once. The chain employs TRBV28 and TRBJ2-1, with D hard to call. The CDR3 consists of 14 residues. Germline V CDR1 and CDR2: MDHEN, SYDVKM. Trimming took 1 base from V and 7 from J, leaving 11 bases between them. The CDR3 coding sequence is TGTGCCAGCAGTTTATACCGTCTAGGTAATGAGCAGTTCTTC. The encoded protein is CASSLYRLGNEQFF.

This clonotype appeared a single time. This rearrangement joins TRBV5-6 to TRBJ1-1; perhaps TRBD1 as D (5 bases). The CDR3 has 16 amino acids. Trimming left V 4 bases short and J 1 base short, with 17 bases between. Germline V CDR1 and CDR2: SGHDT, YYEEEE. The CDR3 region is CASSPPRVAGNTEAFF. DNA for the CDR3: TGTGCCAGCAGCCCGCCCAGGGTGGCAGGGAACACTGAAGCTTTCTTT.

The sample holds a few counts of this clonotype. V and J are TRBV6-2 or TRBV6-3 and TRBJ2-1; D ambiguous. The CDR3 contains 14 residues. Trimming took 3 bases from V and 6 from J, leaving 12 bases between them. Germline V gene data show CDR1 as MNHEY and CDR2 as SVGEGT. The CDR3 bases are TGTGCCAGCAGTTATCCTGGAAAGGGCAATGAGCAGTTCTTC. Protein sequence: CASSYPGKGNEQFF.